A single sample is the source of the 14 T cell receptor beta chains below, sequenced in a study of regulatory T cells in long-lasting Graves disease. Building the TCR beta libraries relied on iRepertoire HTBI primers, and CDR3 regions underwent Arm-PCR. TCRdb fed the multiplex PCR reads into MiXCR, producing one record per CDR3 protein. The sample holds more than 350,000 distinct CDR3 sequences, 15% seen once. The time point was: newly diagnosed GD, antithyroid drugs for less than 3 months. Preparation of the TCR library used RNA extracted from PBMCs. This same sample was also part of a study on T cells in Graves' hyperthyroidism and ophthalmopathy.

The specimen comprised peripheral blood mononuclear cells (PBMCs), sampled at new diagnosis, from a patient treated with antithyroid drugs. All receptors come from a woman aged 30 to 39 with Graves disease.

The table lists this clonotype with many counts. The rearrangement links TRBV2 to TRBJ2-7; TRBD2 matches at 9 bases. Germline-derived CDR1 and CDR2 are SNHLY and FYNNEI. V dropped 2 bases and J dropped 5; count of bases not matched to a gene: 4. The CDR3 contains 14 residues. CDR3 residues: CASSEIAGEDEQYF. CDR3 bases: TGTGCCAGCAGTGAAATAGCGGGAGAAGACGAGCAGTACTTC.

This clonotype has just a few counts. The genes are TRBV3-1 and TRBJ1-1; weak D call: TRBD1 (5 bases). The germline CDR1 and CDR2 sequences are LGHDT and YNNKEL (reference sequence). V lost 2 bases, J lost 6 bases, and 16 bases lay in between. This CDR3 has 15 amino acids. The CDR3 is CASSQQTVPNPEAFF. The CDR3 DNA is TGTGCCAGCAGCCAACAGACAGTCCCCAACCCTGAAGCTTTCTTT.

This clonotype has only a few counts. The chain combines TRBV24-1 with TRBJ2-6; a weak D match, TRBD2 (5 bases). V gave up 4 bases and J gave up 2 bases, with 17 bases separating them. Germline V gene data show CDR1 as KGHDR and CDR2 as SFDVKD. The CDR3 has 18 amino acids. The CDR3 DNA reads as TGTGCCACCAGTGAGGTGGGGAGCAACTCCCCTGGGGCCAACGTCCTGACTTTC. Its translation is CATSEVGSNSPGANVLTF.

This clonotype was counted ten times or more. The V call is TRBV12-3 or TRBV12-4, the J call TRBJ2-2; D unclear. V was cut by 6 bases and J by 6 bases, with 8 bases left in between. The CDR3 is 12 amino acids. DNA for the CDR3: TGTGCCAGCAGCTTCTCAGCCGGGGAGCTGTTTTTT. It encodes CASSFSAGELFF.

The sample holds many counts of this clonotype. The chain employs TRBV28 and TRBJ2-7, with D perhaps assigned TRBD1 or TRBD2 (5 bases each). CDR1 MDHEN and CDR2 SYDVKM come from the germline V gene. Between the trimmed V and J ends, which lost 7 bases and 4 bases, there was a span of 11 bases. The CDR3 length is 12 residues. DNA of the CDR3: TGTGCCAGCACCACGGGACGGTACGAGCAGTACTTC. Translation: CASTTGRYEQYF.

This clonotype turned up a few times. The CDR3 here is CASTGVTGELFF. In DNA, the CDR3 is TGCGCCAGCACGGGGGTTACCGGGGAGCTGTTTTTT. J is TRBJ2-2 and V is TRBV5-1; TRBD2 might be the D (6 bases). The CDR3 spans 12 residues. Germline loops: CDR1 SGHRS, CDR2 YFSETQ. V gave up 6 bases and J gave up 5 bases, with 8 bases separating them.

This clonotype has a count of ten or more. CDR3 nucleotide sequence: TGTGCCAGCAGCCTAATCGGGGGCTCCTACGAGCAGTACTTC. Translating gives CASSLIGGSYEQYF. This sequence joins TRBV7-9 and TRBJ2-7; D perhaps matches TRBD2 (6 bases). V lost 5 bases to trimming and J lost 0 bases, with 11 bases between them. Per germline, CDR1 SEHNR and CDR2 FQNEAQ (reference sequence). The CDR3 runs 14 residues.

The J gene is TRBJ2-1, the V gene TRBV12-3 or TRBV12-4, with D uncertain. Between the trimmed V and J ends, which lost 8 bases and 4 bases, there was a span of 9 bases. There are 12 residues in the CDR3. The CDR3 nucleotides are TGTGCCAGCTTTTCGGCTTACAATGAGCAGTTCTTC. It codes for CASFSAYNEQFF.

At least ten counts were recorded for this clonotype. The rearrangement joins TRBV7-9 to TRBJ2-7, with a possible D match to TRBD1 (5 bases). Trimming cost V 6 bases and J 3 bases, with 9 bases left between them. CDR1 SEHNR and CDR2 FQNEAQ come from the germline V gene (reference sequence). CDR3 length: 12 amino acids. The CDR3 loop is CASRSQGYEQYF. The CDR3 nucleotides are TGTGCCAGCAGGTCGCAGGGCTACGAGCAGTACTTC.

This clonotype was detected many times. V usage is TRBV7-9 and J usage is TRBJ1-5, with a possible D match to TRBD1 (5 bases). Germline lookup yields CDR1 SEHNR and CDR2 FQNEAQ (reference sequence). V was cut by 5 bases and J by 7 bases, with 15 bases left in between. The length of the CDR3 is 14 residues. The CDR3 sequence: CASSPQGTEQPQHF. In DNA form, the CDR3 reads TGTGCCAGCAGCCCCCAGGGAACGGAACAGCCCCAGCATTTT.

This clonotype occurred many times. V usage is TRBV7-9 and J usage is TRBJ2-1; D gene ambiguous. The CDR3 runs 15 residues. Trimming pared 0 bases from V and 4 bases from J, leaving 10 bases between. CDR1 and CDR2 from the germline V gene are SEHNR and FQNEAQ (reference sequence). The CDR3 bases are TGTGCCAGCAGCTTAGCGGCCAACATGTACAATGAGCAGTTCTTC. Residues: CASSLAANMYNEQFF.

Concerning this clonotype: The junction does not match germline at one end; this may be a read error. The chain carries TRBV27 and TRBJ2-2, with D perhaps assigned TRBD1 or TRBD2 (5 bases each). Germline-derived CDR1 and CDR2 are MNHEY and SMNVEV (reference sequence). The CDR3 loop spans 15 amino acids. In nucleotides, the CDR3 is TGTGCCGGCAGTTTGACGGGACCCCCCCTCGGGGAGCTGTTTTTT. Translating it yields CAGSLTGPPLGELFF.

This clonotype was observed many times. This chain uses TRBV2 with TRBJ2-5; D not resolved. Germline values: CDR1 SNHLY, CDR2 FYNNEI. The ends were cut back, 7 bases at V and 2 bases at J, with 17 bases in the middle. The CDR3 has 15 residues. The CDR3 is CASTPRLARQETQYF. CDR3 nucleotide sequence: TGTGCCAGCACCCCCAGGTTGGCCCGGCAAGAGACCCAGTACTTC.

This rearrangement joins TRBV29-1 to TRBJ2-1, with unresolved D. Trimming stripped 6 bases from V and 4 bases from J, with 10 bases between. This CDR3 region has 12 residues. In germline, CDR1 is SQVTM, CDR2 ANQGSEA. CDR3 sequence (DNA): TGCAGCGTAGATCGTAGTTACAATGAGCAGTTCTTC. Amino acid sequence: CSVDRSYNEQFF.